This T cell receptor (beta chain) was identified during a study of cytomegalovirus exposure and HLA in healthy donors. Overall study context: HLA-typed donors were the source of 83 million or so unique TCRs held in an early data release. Regarding the study as a whole: Among CMV-associated TCR beta chains, most appeared HLA-restricted in a later analysis.

Germline trimming cut 7 bases from V and 1 base from J; bases unmatched to any gene: 6. In germline, CDR1 is SQVTM, CDR2 ANQGSEA. The CDR3 length is 14 residues. As regards this clone: Its antigen is unidentified.

With 60 Vbeta and 13 Jbeta primers, the PCR was carried out. Using immunoSEQ multiplex PCR, the repertoire was profiled, and TCRdb retains in-frame clones only, with some absent. The sample has about 80,000 clones, approximately 66% seen once; the top ten hold about 4.7%. The chain joins TRBV29-1 to TRBJ1-4; 7 bases align to TRBD1. Sample: PBMCs. This sequence was found in a male donor in good health and CMV-seropositive. CDR3 loop: CSAGQDGTNEKLFF. The CDR3 nucleotides are TGCAGCGCTGGACAGGACGGAACTAATGAAAAACTGTTTTTT.